A selection of T cell receptor beta chains follows, all from one sample in a study of T cell repertoires in cytomegalovirus infection. Via MiXCR, TCRdb re-called the reads, giving one row per CDR3 protein. The sample has over 300,000 distinct CDR3 sequences, roughly 16% seen once. Material: PBMCs. These receptor sequences come from a human donor in good health (CMV status not recorded). Some clones in this sample may be carry-over from other donors' samples. Both conserved end residues are part of each CDR3. The D gene is left open where the match is weak. Only some rows state a clone size, as once, few, many or a class for expanded clones.

cdr3_nt cdr3_aa d_call v_call clone_size j_call
TGTGCCAGCAGTTTAAAGGGGGGGCCTGGGTACGAGCAGTACTTC CASSLKGGPGYEQYF NA TRBV12-3/TRBV12-4 many TRBJ2-7
TGTGCCAGCAGCGTAGACGACGGGGGGGCAAGCGAGCAGTACTTC CASSVDDGGASEQYF TRBD2 TRBV9 NA TRBJ2-7
TGTGCCAGTATCCCCCTCCTAGGGCAGGGGGCTACTGAAGCTTTCTTT CASIPLLGQGATEAFF TRBD1 TRBV19 few TRBJ1-1
TGTGCCAGTAGAGTCGTGGGGGATATGCGGCCCCAGCATTTT CASRVVGDMRPQHF NA TRBV19 few TRBJ1-5
TGTGCCAGCACCAAACTAGCGGGGAAATACGAGCAGTACTTC CASTKLAGKYEQYF TRBD2 TRBV7-9 many TRBJ2-7
TGTGCCACCAGCGATGGCCCTAGCACAGATACGCAGTATTTT CATSDGPSTDTQYF NA TRBV24-1 NA TRBJ2-3
TGTGCCAGCAGTGAGACTAGCGGGGGGGCAGAGACCCAGTACTTC CASSETSGGAETQYF TRBD2 TRBV2 NA TRBJ2-5
TGTGCCAGCACCGACGGAGCGGGCGGCCCCTCCACCGGGGAGCTGTTTTTT CASTDGAGGPSTGELFF NA TRBV7-9 NA TRBJ2-2
TGTGCCAGCAGTTACCGGGGCAGGAGGAGCACAGATACGCAGTATTTT CASSYRGRRSTDTQYF NA TRBV6-6 few TRBJ2-3
TGTGCCAGCAGTTATGCCGGGACTAGCAGTTACTACAATGAGCAGTTCTTC CASSYAGTSSYYNEQFF TRBD2 TRBV7-2 few TRBJ2-1
TGTGCCAGCACAGGGGGCTTGTACGAGCAGTACTTC CASTGGLYEQYF TRBD1 TRBV28 NA TRBJ2-7
TGTGCCAGCAGCGTTTCGGGTTTGGCAGGCGGCCGGAGGTTTGCAGATACGCAGTATTTT CASSVSGLAGGRRFADTQYF NA TRBV9 few TRBJ2-3
TGTGCCAGCAGTGAGGCTCCAGGGAGTACTAGTTACAATGAGCAGTTCTTC CASSEAPGSTSYNEQFF NA TRBV27 NA TRBJ2-1
TGCGCCAGCAGCCAAGATCCCCCCGGGACAGGGAATGAAAAACTGTTTTTT CASSQDPPGTGNEKLFF TRBD1 TRBV4-3 NA TRBJ1-4
TGTGCCAGTAGTACGACCATGGTCTCCTACAATGAGCAGTTCTTC CASSTTMVSYNEQFF NA TRBV19 NA TRBJ2-1
TGTGCCAGCAGGATGACAGGGGAAGTGTCCTACGAGCAGTACTTC CASRMTGEVSYEQYF TRBD1 TRBV27 few TRBJ2-7
TGTGCCAGCAGTTTATACGGGGGGGTGGTTACAGATACGCAGTATTTT CASSLYGGVVTDTQYF TRBD2 TRBV27 NA TRBJ2-3
TGTGCCAGCAGCGTAGAGTGGTCAGGGACAACAGATACGCAGTATTTT CASSVEWSGTTDTQYF NA TRBV9 NA TRBJ2-3
TGTGCCAGCAGCCAAGATATCAAGGAGGGAGTTGGCTACACCTTC CASSQDIKEGVGYTF NA TRBV4-1 few TRBJ1-2
TGTGCCAGCTCACCAGTCGAATATCAGCCCCAGCATTTT CASSPVEYQPQHF NA TRBV18 few TRBJ1-5
TGTGCCAGCTCATTTTCCAGTGGGGATGAGCAGTTCTTC CASSFSSGDEQFF NA TRBV18 NA TRBJ2-1
TGTGCCAGCAGACGATCTGACAGGCTAGTTCAGCCCCAGCATTTT CASRRSDRLVQPQHF NA TRBV12-3/TRBV12-4 NA TRBJ1-5
TGTGCCACTGCTGACAGGTCAGCTGGAAACACCATATATTTT CATADRSAGNTIYF NA TRBV10-3 many TRBJ1-3
TGTGCCAGCAGCTATGTCGGAGACTCTAATGAAAAACTGTTTTTT CASSYVGDSNEKLFF NA TRBV7-9 many TRBJ1-4
TGTGCCAGCAGTTTAAGGGACCTTCAGCCCCAGCATTTT CASSLRDLQPQHF NA TRBV28 many TRBJ1-5
TGTGCCATCAGTGAGATGGACAAAGAAGCTTTCTTT CAISEMDKEAFF NA TRBV10-3 NA TRBJ1-1
TGTGCCAGCAGCCAGGCCGGGGCGTACGAGCAGTACTTC CASSQAGAYEQYF NA TRBV14 NA TRBJ2-7
TGTGCCAGCCAAAACGGGGCAGGGAGAACTGAAGCTTTCTTT CASQNGAGRTEAFF NA TRBV28 many TRBJ1-1
TGCAGTGCTAGGCCCCCCCGGGGGAACACCGGGGAGCTGTTTTTT CSARPPRGNTGELFF NA TRBV20-1 few TRBJ2-2
TGCAGCGCTATAGCCCAGTCTAATGAAAAACTGTTTTTT CSAIAQSNEKLFF NA TRBV29-1 few TRBJ1-4
TGCAGTGCCAGACGCCCCGGGACGGAACAAGAGACCCAGTACTTC CSARRPGTEQETQYF NA TRBV20-1 NA TRBJ2-5
TGTGCCAGCACCGAGACGGGGGGCGGAGTCAACCAAGAGACCCAGTACTTC CASTETGGGVNQETQYF NA TRBV7-6 many TRBJ2-5
TGTGCCAGCAGCTTGACCAGGGACAGAGAGAACGAGCAGTACTTC CASSLTRDRENEQYF TRBD1 TRBV7-9 few TRBJ2-7
TGTGCCAGTAGTTCCAAACAAAATCGGGTCAATGAGCAGTTCTTC CASSSKQNRVNEQFF NA TRBV19 NA TRBJ2-1
TGTGCCAGCACCACTTCAAGCGGGGCCTCAGATACGCAGTATTTT CASTTSSGASDTQYF TRBD2 TRBV12-3/TRBV12-4 many TRBJ2-3
TGTGCCAGCAGCAGGGGACAGGGACGATGGGTCACTGAAGCTTTCTTT CASSRGQGRWVTEAFF TRBD1 TRBV5-5 NA TRBJ1-1
TGTGCCAGCAGCTCGTGGGGGGGCAATCAGCCCCAGCATTTT CASSSWGGNQPQHF NA TRBV6-5 NA TRBJ1-5
TGTGCCAGCAGCTTAGTACAGGACTATGGCTACACCTTC CASSLVQDYGYTF NA TRBV7-9 NA TRBJ1-2
TGTGCCAGCAGCCAATTACAGGGCGTTGATGGAAAACTGTTTTTT CASSQLQGVDGKLFF NA TRBV4-2 few TRBJ1-4
TGCAGTGCTAGAGAAGGACAGGGGATCAATGAGCAGTTCTTC CSAREGQGINEQFF TRBD1 TRBV20-1 NA TRBJ2-1
TGTGCCAGCAGCTTGGACCAGACAGGGAATGAGCAGTTCTTC CASSLDQTGNEQFF TRBD1 TRBV5-4 NA TRBJ2-1
TGCGCCAGCAGCCAGGACGGGACTCCAAACTATGGCTACACCTTC CASSQDGTPNYGYTF NA TRBV4-1 NA TRBJ1-2
TGTGCCAGCACCTCTAGCGGGGGGAGGGGCAATGAGCAGTTCTTC CASTSSGGRGNEQFF TRBD2 TRBV12-3/TRBV12-4 NA TRBJ2-1
TGTGCCAGCAGTGAATCGAGCACCACTTGGTCGACCCAGTACTTC CASSESSTTWSTQYF NA TRBV2 few TRBJ2-5